This T cell receptor (beta chain) was sequenced for a study of identical twins. Everyone who gave samples was a healthy Caucasian. TCRdb ran MiXCR on the 5' RACE reads and lists one entry per CDR3 protein. The sample includes 690,000 or so distinct CDR3 sequences, less than 10% of them seen just once. The CDR3 spans 13 residues. Trimming took 3 bases from V and 5 from J, leaving 8 bases between them. Per the germline V gene, CDR1 is LNHDA and CDR2 is SQIVND (reference sequence). These data also featured in a second study, about yellow fever vaccine responses in identical twins.

This chain links TRBV19 with TRBJ1-5, with a tentative D call TRBD1 (5 bases). Sample: PBMCs. The source is a woman aged 18-35 years in good health. Here the CDR3 reads CASSMMGDQPQHF. The CDR3 DNA is TGTGCCAGTAGTATGATGGGGGATCAGCCCCAGCATTTT.